The entry below describes one T cell receptor (beta chain). The data are from a study of PD-L1 blockade in urothelial cancer. About the research overall: About nine tenths of the roughly 30 patients were men whose urothelial cancer was bladder-origin. Across blood samples, T cells had a median count of 141,255. Timepoints chosen for blood analysis were 3 weeks (second dose) and 6 weeks after treatment start.

This table comes from immunoSEQ multiplex PCR, and its TCRdb copy is limited to in-frame clones, with some not included. The table lists roughly 56,000 clones, around 84% of them singletons, with approximately 23% in the top ten. The time point: pretreatment peripheral blood. Diagnoses among patients were locally advanced or metastatic urothelial carcinoma. The trim removed 6 bases at V and 4 bases at J, leaving 2 bases unmatched. Germline V gene sequence: CDR1 MNHEY, CDR2 SVGAGI. The CDR3 contains 14 residues. This TCR was recovered from a man aged 55 to 70 with urothelial cancer. J is TRBJ2-2 and V is TRBV6-5; 10 bases are a match to TRBD1. Sequenced here: PBMCs, sampled around atezolizumab (anti-PD-L1) treatment. CDR3 loop: CASRGQGSTGELFF. The CDR3 DNA sequence: TGTGCCAGCAGGGGACAGGGGAGCACCGGGGAGCTGTTTTTT.